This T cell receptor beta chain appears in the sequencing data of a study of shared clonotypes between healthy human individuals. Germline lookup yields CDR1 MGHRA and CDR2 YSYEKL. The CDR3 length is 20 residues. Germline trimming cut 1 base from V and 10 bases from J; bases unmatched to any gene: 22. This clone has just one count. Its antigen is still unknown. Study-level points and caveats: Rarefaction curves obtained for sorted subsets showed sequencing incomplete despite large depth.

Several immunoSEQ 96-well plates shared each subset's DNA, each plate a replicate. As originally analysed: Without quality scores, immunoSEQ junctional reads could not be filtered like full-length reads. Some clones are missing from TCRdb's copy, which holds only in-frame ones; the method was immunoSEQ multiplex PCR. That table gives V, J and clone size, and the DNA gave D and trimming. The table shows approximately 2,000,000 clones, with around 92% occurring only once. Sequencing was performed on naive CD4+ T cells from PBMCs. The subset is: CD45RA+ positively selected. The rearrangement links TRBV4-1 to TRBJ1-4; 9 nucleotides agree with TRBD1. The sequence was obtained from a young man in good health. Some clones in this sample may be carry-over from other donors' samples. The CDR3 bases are TGCGCCAGCAGCCAAGGGCCCCGAGGACAGGGGCCGGGAGCGCGTGGAAAACTGTTTTTT. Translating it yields CASSQGPRGQGPGARGKLFF.